Detailed here is one T cell receptor (beta chain). Trimming stripped 4 bases from V and 7 bases from J, with 8 bases between. The CDR3 length is 11 residues. CDR1 and CDR2 from the germline V gene are SNHLY and FYNNEI. Clones were sequenced by immunoSEQ multiplex PCR, and TCRdb holds only the in-frame ones, with some missing. The repertoire holds hundreds of thousands of clones, with roughly 85% as singletons. The data were taken from a study of blood T cell repertoires in COVID-19. This receptor was obtained from a man aged 50 to 60 with active or convalescent COVID-19. The sequenced material came from peripheral blood. The chain combines TRBV2 with TRBJ2-7, with D tentatively TRBD1 (5 bases). The CDR3 DNA sequence: TGTGCCAGCAGTGTCAGGGAAGAGCAGTACTTC. Protein sequence: CASSVREEQYF.